This T cell receptor beta chain emerged from a study of T-cell memory formation after mild COVID-19. This CDR3 comprises 14 residues. Trimming cost V 6 bases and J 3 bases; bases outside gene matches: 4. In germline, CDR1 is MNHEY, CDR2 SMNVEV (reference sequence). 5'RACE with constant-segment primers yielded barcoded, UMI-tagged TCR alpha and TCR beta cDNA libraries. TCRdb itself ran the 5' RACE reads through MiXCR, one entry per CDR3 protein. The table records 250,000 or so distinct CDR3 sequences, more than 15% of them present only once. This clonotype has ten or more counts. The chain combines TRBV27 with TRBJ2-7; TRBD2 agrees at 11 bases. Sequencing input: PBMCs or a T cell subset sorted from them (not recorded which). This TCR was sampled from a man younger than 35 who had mild COVID-19 (a few samples of this study predate the infection). Cell type and time point are not known. This CDR3 is CASSLLAGDYEQYF. CDR3 DNA sequence: TGTGCCAGCAGCCTACTAGCGGGGGACTACGAGCAGTACTTC.